This T cell receptor beta chain derives from a study of CD8 T cells in ankylosing spondylitis. General study results and limits: CD8+ cells made up the disease-linked clones, which were relatively rare in peripheral blood. There was a TCR beta motif, made of 7 or 8 highly homologous variants, that appeared characteristic of ankylosing spondylitis blood.

This clonotype appeared many times. Antigen specificity is unknown. J gave up 9 bases and V 7 bases, and 10 bases lay outside the gene matches. The CDR3 is 14 residues long. CDR1 is LNHDA, CDR2 SQIVND, per germline (reference sequence). Making use of molecular barcodes, quantitative 5'-RACE generated TCR beta libraries. TCRdb called the 5' RACE reads again in MiXCR, with one record for every CDR3 protein. This table holds approximately 540,000 distinct CDR3 sequences, about an eighth found once. The chain has TRBV19 and TRBJ2-1; 9 bases are shared with TRBD2. The sequenced material came from blood, either unsorted or a sorted T cell fraction (not recorded which). This TCR came from a male donor with ankylosing spondylitis. The CDR3 loop is CASTSSGSLSEQFF. The CDR3 bases are TGTGCCAGTACCAGTAGCGGGAGTCTTAGTGAGCAGTTCTTC. The complete variable domain, with remaining parts taken from reference TRBV19 and TRBJ2-1, reads DGGITQSPKYLFRKEGQNVTLSCEQNLNHDAMYWYRQDPGQGLRLIYYSQIVNDFQKGDIAEGYSVSREKKESFPLTVTSAQKNPTAFYLCASTSSGSLSEQFFGPGTRLTVL.